Below, one T cell receptor (beta chain) is given with its context. Within the sample, other DNA sequences also encode this same CDR3. Sequencing used immunoSEQ multiplex PCR; TCRdb keeps in-frame clones, though not all of them. The profile shows about 190,000 clones, under 80% of them singletons. Looked up from germline, CDR1 is LNHDA and CDR2 is SQIVND (reference sequence). Trimming took 5 bases from V and 1 from J; bases not matched to a gene: 6. The CDR3 length is 16 residues. This sample was taken from a study of blood T cell repertoires in COVID-19. Sequencing was carried out using peripheral blood. This TCR was recovered from a woman between 45 and 65 years old with acute or convalescent COVID-19. This rearrangement joins TRBV19 to TRBJ1-5, with TRBD1 matching 9 bases. The CDR3 here is CASSPVDRGSNQPQHF. The CDR3 nucleotides are TGTGCCAGTAGTCCAGTGGACAGGGGAAGCAATCAGCCCCAGCATTTT.